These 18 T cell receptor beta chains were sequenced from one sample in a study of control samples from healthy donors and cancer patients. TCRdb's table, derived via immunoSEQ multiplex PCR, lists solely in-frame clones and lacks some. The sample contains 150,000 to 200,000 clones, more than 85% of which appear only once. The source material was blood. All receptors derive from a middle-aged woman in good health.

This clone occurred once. As DNA, the CDR3 is TGTGCCGGAGGCAGCGGGGAAAAAGGCACCGGGGAGCTGTTTTTT. Protein: CAGGSGEKGTGELFF. The chain joins TRBV5-4 to TRBJ2-2, with TRBD2 identical over 7 bases. The V gene's germline CDR1 is SGHNT and CDR2 YYREEE (reference sequence). The CDR3 length is 15 residues. Germline trimming cut 10 bases from V and 4 bases from J; bases unmatched to any gene: 13.

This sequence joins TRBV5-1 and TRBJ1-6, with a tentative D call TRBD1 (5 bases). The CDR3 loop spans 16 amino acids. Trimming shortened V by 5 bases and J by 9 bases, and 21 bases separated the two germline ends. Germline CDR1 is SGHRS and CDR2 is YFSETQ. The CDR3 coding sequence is TGCGCCAGCAGAGACCGATTCCTAAACGGGGGTTCACCCCTCCACTTT. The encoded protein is CASRDRFLNGGSPLHF.

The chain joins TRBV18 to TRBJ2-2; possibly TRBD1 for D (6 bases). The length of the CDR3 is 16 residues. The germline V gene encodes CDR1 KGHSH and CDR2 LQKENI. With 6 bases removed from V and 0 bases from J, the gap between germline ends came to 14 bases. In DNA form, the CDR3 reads TGTGCCAGCTCCCTGGGGGCTAATTCGAACACCGGGGAGCTGTTTTTT. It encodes CASSLGANSNTGELFF.

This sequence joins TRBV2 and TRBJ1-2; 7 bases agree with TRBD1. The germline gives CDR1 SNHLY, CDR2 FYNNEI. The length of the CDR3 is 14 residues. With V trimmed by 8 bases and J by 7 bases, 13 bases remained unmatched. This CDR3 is CASATSTAGGGYTF. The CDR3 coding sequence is TGTGCCAGCGCGACCTCCACGGCAGGGGGTGGCTACACCTTC. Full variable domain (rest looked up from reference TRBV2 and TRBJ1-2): EPEVTQTPSHQVTQMGQEVILRCVPISNHLYFYWYRQILGQKVEFLVSFYNNEISEKSEIFDDQFSVERPDGSNFTLKIRSTKLEDSAMYFCASATSTAGGGYTFGSGTRLTVV.

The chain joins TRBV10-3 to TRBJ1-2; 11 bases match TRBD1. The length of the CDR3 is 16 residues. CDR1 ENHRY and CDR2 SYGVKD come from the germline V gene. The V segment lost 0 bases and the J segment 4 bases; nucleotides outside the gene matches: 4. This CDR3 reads CAISESPGQGGYGYTF. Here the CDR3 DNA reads TGTGCCATCAGTGAGTCTCCGGGACAGGGGGGCTATGGCTACACCTTC.

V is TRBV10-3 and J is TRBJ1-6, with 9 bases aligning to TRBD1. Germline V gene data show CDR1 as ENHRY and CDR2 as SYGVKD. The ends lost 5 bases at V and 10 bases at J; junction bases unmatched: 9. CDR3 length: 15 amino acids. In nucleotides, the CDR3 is TGTGCCATCAGTAACCGGGACAGGGAGGAATCACCCCTCCACTTT. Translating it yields CAISNRDREESPLHF.

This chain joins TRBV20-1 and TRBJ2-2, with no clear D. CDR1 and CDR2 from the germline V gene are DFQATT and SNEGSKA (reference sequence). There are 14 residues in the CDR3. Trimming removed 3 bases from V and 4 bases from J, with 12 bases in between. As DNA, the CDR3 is TGCAGTGCTAGTGAGGACCCGAGCACCGGGGAGCTGTTTTTT. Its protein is CSASEDPSTGELFF.

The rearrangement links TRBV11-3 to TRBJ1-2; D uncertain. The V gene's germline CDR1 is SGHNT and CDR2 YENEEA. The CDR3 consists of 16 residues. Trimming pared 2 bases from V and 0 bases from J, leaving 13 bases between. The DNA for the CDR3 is TGTGCCAGCAGCTTAAATCGGAGTGCAGCTAACTATGGCTACACCTTC. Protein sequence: CASSLNRSAANYGYTF.

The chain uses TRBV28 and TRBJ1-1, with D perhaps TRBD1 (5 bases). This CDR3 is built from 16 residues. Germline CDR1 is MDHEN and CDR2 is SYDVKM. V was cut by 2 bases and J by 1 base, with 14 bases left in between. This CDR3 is CASSLEGNGANTEAFF. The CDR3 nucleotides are TGTGCCAGCAGTTTAGAGGGTAACGGGGCGAACACTGAAGCTTTCTTT.

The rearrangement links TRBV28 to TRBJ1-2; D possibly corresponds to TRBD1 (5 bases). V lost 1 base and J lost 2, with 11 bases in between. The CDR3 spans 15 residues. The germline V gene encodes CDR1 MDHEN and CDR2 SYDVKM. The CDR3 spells CASSLLEGRNYGYTF. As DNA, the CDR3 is TGTGCCAGCAGTTTATTGGAGGGACGGAACTATGGCTACACCTTC.

For the CDR3, the DNA is TGTGCCAGCAGTACCGGTTTGGGCTCCTACGAGCAGTACTTC. Translated, it gives CASSTGLGSYEQYF. The chain employs TRBV27 and TRBJ2-7; no definite D call. Trimming cost V 5 bases and J 0 bases, with 11 bases left between them. The germline V gene has CDR1 MNHEY and CDR2 SMNVEV (reference sequence). The CDR3 sequence is 14 residues long.

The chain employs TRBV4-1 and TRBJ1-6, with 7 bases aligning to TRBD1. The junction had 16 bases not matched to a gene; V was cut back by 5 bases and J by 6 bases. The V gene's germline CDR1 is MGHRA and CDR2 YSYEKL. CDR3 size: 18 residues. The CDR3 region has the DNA TGCGCCAGCAGCTTTACTCCGGGACAGAAAAGGGTTAATTCACCCCTCCACTTT. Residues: CASSFTPGQKRVNSPLHF.

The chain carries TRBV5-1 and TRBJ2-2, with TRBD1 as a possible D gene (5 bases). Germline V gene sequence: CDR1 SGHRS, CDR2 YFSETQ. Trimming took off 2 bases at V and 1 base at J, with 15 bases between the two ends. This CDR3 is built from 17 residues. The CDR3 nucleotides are TGCGCCAGCAGCTTTGCGCCAGGGAATGTGAACACCGGGGAGCTGTTTTTT. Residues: CASSFAPGNVNTGELFF. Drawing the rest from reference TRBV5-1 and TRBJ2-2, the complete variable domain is KAGVTQTPRYLIKTRGQQVTLSCSPISGHRSVSWYQQTPGQGLQFLFEYFSETQRNKGNFPGRFSGRQFSNSRSEMNVSTLELGDSALYLCASSFAPGNVNTGELFFGEGSRLTVL.

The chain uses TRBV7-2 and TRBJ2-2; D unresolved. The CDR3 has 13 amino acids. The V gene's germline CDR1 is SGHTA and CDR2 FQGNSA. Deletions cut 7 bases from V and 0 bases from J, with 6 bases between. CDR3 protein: CASKVANTGELFF. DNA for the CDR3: TGTGCCAGCAAGGTAGCGAACACCGGGGAGCTGTTTTTT.

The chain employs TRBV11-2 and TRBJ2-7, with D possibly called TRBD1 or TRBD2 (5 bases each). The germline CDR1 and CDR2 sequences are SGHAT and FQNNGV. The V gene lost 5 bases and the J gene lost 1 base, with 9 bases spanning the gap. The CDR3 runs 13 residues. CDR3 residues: CASSLGTSYEQYF. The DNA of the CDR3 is TGTGCCAGCAGCCTCGGGACGTCCTACGAGCAGTACTTC. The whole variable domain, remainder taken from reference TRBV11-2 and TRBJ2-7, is EAGVAQSPRYKIIEKRQSVAFWCNPISGHATLYWYQQILGQGPKLLIQFQNNGVVDDSQLPKDRFSAERLKGVDSTLKIQPAKLEDSAVYLCASSLGTSYEQYFGPGTRLTVT.

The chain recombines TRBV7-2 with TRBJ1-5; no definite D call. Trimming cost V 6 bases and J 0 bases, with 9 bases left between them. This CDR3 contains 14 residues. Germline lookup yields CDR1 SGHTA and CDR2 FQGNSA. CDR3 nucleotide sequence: TGTGCCAGCAGTTTTCAGTCTAGCAATCAGCCCCAGCATTTT. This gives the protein CASSFQSSNQPQHF.

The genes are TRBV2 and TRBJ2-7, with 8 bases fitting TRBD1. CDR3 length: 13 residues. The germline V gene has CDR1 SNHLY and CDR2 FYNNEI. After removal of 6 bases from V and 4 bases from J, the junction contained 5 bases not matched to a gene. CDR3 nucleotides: TGTGCCAGCAGCGGCAGACAGGGGTACGAGCAGTACTTC. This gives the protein CASSGRQGYEQYF.

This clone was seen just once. CDR3 DNA: TGTGCCAGCAGCTTAACGGGACAGAACACTGAAGCTTTCTTT. Its translation is CASSLTGQNTEAFF. The V gene is TRBV7-3, the J gene TRBJ1-1; D perhaps matches TRBD1 (6 bases). The CDR3 sequence is 14 residues long. The V gene lost 0 bases and the J gene lost 1 base, with 6 bases spanning the gap. Germline-derived CDR1 and CDR2 are SGHTA and FQGTGA.